The 17 T cell receptor beta chains given below trace back to one sample, sequenced in a study of blood T cell repertoires in COVID-19. Sequencing was performed with immunoSEQ multiplex PCR; in TCRdb, only in-frame clones are kept and a portion is missing. The repertoire includes fewer than 250,000 clones, roughly 80% of them detected once, and around 2.3% sits in the top ten. The source material was peripheral blood. The receptors come from a woman between 40 and 50 years old with active or convalescent COVID-19.

This chain uses TRBV10-3 with TRBJ2-7; D is perhaps TRBD1 (6 bases). Germline CDR1 is ENHRY and CDR2 is SYGVKD. This CDR3 has 15 residues. Trimming stripped 4 bases from V and 2 bases from J, with 15 bases between. CDR3 sequence (DNA): TGTGCCATCAGTGGGGGGCCCAGGGTTACCTACGAGCAGTACTTC. Amino acid sequence: CAISGGPRVTYEQYF.

The chain is built from TRBV30 and TRBJ1-5, with TRBD1 as a possible D gene (5 bases). Between the trimmed V and J ends, which lost 1 base and 11 bases, there was a span of 18 bases. The germline V gene has CDR1 GTSNPN and CDR2 SVGIG (reference sequence). The CDR3 is made up of 14 amino acids. The chain's CDR3 is CAWSGGGLQQSQHF. The CDR3 DNA reads TGTGCCTGGAGTGGGGGCGGTTTACAGCAATCCCAGCATTTT.

The rearrangement uses TRBV28 and TRBJ1-6; maybe TRBD1 (6 bases). The CDR3 has 14 residues. Germline assignment: CDR1 MDHEN and CDR2 SYDVKM. Trimming left V 2 bases short and J 7 bases short, with 9 bases between. The CDR3 region is CASSLRTENSPLHF. The CDR3 region has the DNA TGTGCCAGCAGTTTAAGGACAGAGAATTCACCCCTCCACTTT.

The chain carries TRBV2 and TRBJ2-3; TRBD2 matches 10 bases. The CDR3 runs 14 residues. J gave up 3 bases and V 10 bases, and 7 bases lay outside the gene matches. Germline CDR1 SNHLY, CDR2 FYNNEI. The CDR3 DNA reads as TGTGCCACTAGAGCTAGCGGGAGTACAGATACGCAGTATTTT. Its protein product is CATRASGSTDTQYF.

The chain is built from TRBV6-5 and TRBJ1-3, with a tentative D call TRBD1 (5 bases). Per the germline V gene, CDR1 is MNHEY and CDR2 is SVGAGI. This CDR3 contains 15 residues. The V gene lost 6 bases and the J gene lost 0 bases, with 12 bases spanning the gap. In nucleotides, the CDR3 is TGTGCCAGCAGCCGGGGGTTGCCCTCTGGAAACACCATATATTTT. This gives the protein CASSRGLPSGNTIYF.

The chain uses TRBV9 and TRBJ1-4; TRBD1 might be the D (5 bases). The V gene lost 4 bases and the J gene lost 12 bases, with 22 bases spanning the gap. This CDR3 has 15 amino acids. CDR1 is SGDLS and CDR2 is YYNGEE in the germline V gene. CDR3 amino acids: CASSTTMGGESELFF. The CDR3 region has the DNA TGTGCCAGCAGCACGACCATGGGGGGAGAAAGCGAACTGTTTTTT.

The genes are TRBV6-5 and TRBJ2-7, with 7 bases lining up with TRBD2. After removal of 3 bases from V and 6 bases from J, the junction contained 2 bases not matched to a gene. The germline V gene has CDR1 MNHEY and CDR2 SVGAGI. The CDR3 spans 12 residues. The DNA for the CDR3 is TGTGCCAGCAGTTATTCTAGCGGCGAGCAGTACTTC. Translating gives CASSYSSGEQYF.

This rearrangement joins TRBV7-3 to TRBJ2-1; TRBD2 might be the D (5 bases). There are 10 residues in the CDR3. Germline V lookup: CDR1 SGHTA, CDR2 FQGTGA. Trimming removed 2 bases from V and 12 bases from J, with 5 bases in between. CDR3 DNA: TGTGCCAGCAGCTTAGAGGGGCAGTTCTTC. Protein product: CASSLEGQFF.

V usage is TRBV6-5 and J usage is TRBJ1-6; tentatively, D is TRBD1 (5 bases). In germline, CDR1 is MNHEY, CDR2 SVGAGI. V was cut by 0 bases and J by 3 bases, with 9 bases left in between. This CDR3 region has 16 residues. CDR3 residues: CASSYSDSLYNSPLHF. The CDR3 DNA reads as TGTGCCAGCAGTTACTCTGACAGTCTCTATAATTCACCCCTCCACTTT.

The CDR3 loop reads CASSQDFGRNTEAFF. CDR3 DNA: TGCGCCAGCAGCCAAGATTTTGGCAGAAACACTGAAGCTTTCTTT. The V gene is TRBV4-1, the J gene TRBJ1-1; D is undetermined. Germline CDR1 and CDR2: MGHRA and YSYEKL. Between the trimmed V and J ends, which lost 0 bases and 2 bases, there was a span of 10 bases. The length of the CDR3 is 15 residues.

This clone was detected once. The J gene is TRBJ2-5, the V gene TRBV5-1, with TRBD2 identical over 7 bases. The V and J ends lost 0 bases and 3 bases, in that order; junction bases with no gene match: 11. The CDR3 runs 17 residues. The germline gives CDR1 SGHRS, CDR2 YFSETQ. CDR3 sequence: CASSLGGPGGPEETQYF. The CDR3 DNA follows: TGCGCCAGCAGCTTGGGTGGGCCGGGAGGCCCAGAAGAGACCCAGTACTTC.

CDR3 loop: CAWTTGRAPDTQYF. For the CDR3, the DNA is TGTGCCTGGACAACCGGGAGGGCACCAGATACGCAGTATTTT. The chain carries TRBV30 and TRBJ2-3; 8 nucleotides agree with TRBD2. CDR1 is GTSNPN, CDR2 SVGIG, per germline (reference sequence). Trimming at V came to 4 bases and at J to 4 bases, leaving 7 bases not matched to a gene. CDR3 length: 14 residues.

This sequence joins TRBV5-1 and TRBJ1-1, with 9 nucleotides matching TRBD1. This CDR3 has 15 residues. The germline V gene has CDR1 SGHRS and CDR2 YFSETQ. The trim removed 3 bases at V and 4 bases at J, leaving 7 bases unmatched. CDR3 residues: CASSSRPTGGTEAFF. CDR3 sequence (DNA): TGCGCCAGCAGCTCTCGGCCGACAGGGGGCACTGAAGCTTTCTTT.

The gene calls are TRBV24-1 and TRBJ1-5; 7 nucleotides agree with TRBD1. The trim removed 8 bases at V and 4 bases at J, leaving 4 bases unmatched. CDR3 length: 13 residues. From germline, CDR1 is KGHDR and CDR2 SFDVKD. The CDR3 sequence: CATNDRANQPQHF. DNA of the CDR3: TGTGCCACCAATGACAGGGCTAATCAGCCCCAGCATTTT.

As for this clone: The junction and the germline gene differ at one end; a read error may be behind it. This chain connects TRBV30 to TRBJ1-1; D gene uncertain. CDR1 is GTSNPN, CDR2 SVGIG, per germline (reference sequence). The CDR3 runs 14 residues. Here the CDR3 DNA reads TGTGCCTGGAGACCGAGCCTGGAGAACGCTGAAGCTTTCTTT. It translates to CAWRPSLENAEAFF.

The J gene is TRBJ1-6, the V gene TRBV5-5, with D unresolved. The length of the CDR3 is 15 residues. V gave up 0 bases and J gave up 8 bases, with 12 bases separating them. Germline-derived CDR1 and CDR2 are SGHKS and YYEKEE (reference sequence). The CDR3 sequence: CASSLGGQDYSPLHF. CDR3 in DNA: TGTGCCAGCAGCTTGGGTGGTCAGGACTATTCACCCCTCCACTTT.

The CDR3 sequence: CASSSYPPGQGGEKLFF. The CDR3 region has the DNA TGTGCCAGCAGCTCCTATCCGCCGGGACAGGGCGGAGAAAAACTGTTTTTT. The V call is TRBV7-8, the J call TRBJ1-4; 9 nucleotides match TRBD1. Germline V CDR1 and CDR2: SGHVS, FQNEAQ. There are 17 residues in the CDR3. Losses at the gene ends were 4 bases for V and 8 bases for J; bases not matched to a gene: 14.